This T cell receptor (beta chain) was documented in a study of blood T cell repertoires in COVID-19. After removal of 5 bases from V and 3 bases from J, the junction contained 5 bases not matched to a gene. The V gene's germline CDR1 is SGHTA and CDR2 FQGNSA. The CDR3 consists of 14 residues. Assay used: immunoSEQ multiplex PCR; TCRdb lists only in-frame clones, some missing. In the table there are approximately 180,000 clones, 80% to 90% of which are singletons. This receptor was identified in a woman aged 45-65 years with acute or convalescent COVID-19. Sequencing was done on a sample of peripheral blood. This chain links TRBV7-2 with TRBJ2-3; 7 nucleotides agree with TRBD2. The CDR3 DNA is TGTGCCAGCAGCGACGGGGGGTGGACAGATACGCAGTATTTT. Translating it yields CASSDGGWTDTQYF.